The rows below give T cell receptor beta chains drawn from one sample of a study of blood T cells in healthy people across ages. TCRdb analysed the 5' RACE reads with MiXCR anew, one entry per CDR3 protein. The sample includes 1,300,000 or so distinct CDR3 sequences, around 59% seen only once; the top ten take more than 6%. Sequencing used blood. These receptors all stem from a man aged 18 to 35 in good health. CDR3s include the opening cysteine and the closing phenylalanine or tryptophan. Fields, in order: D gene, V gene, CDR3 protein. D genes are given only for firm matches.

>TRBD2|TRBV4-1
CAGSQDWTSGKAPLNNEQFF
>-|TRBV3-1
CASSPSDVGFGYTF
>-|TRBV5-5
CASSTDRLTEAFF
>TRBD2|TRBV27
CASSLGTSGYGAKNIQYF
>-|TRBV15
CATSRPGRASNEKLFF
>-|TRBV20-1
CSAYEAGWYQETQYF
>-|TRBV25-1
CASSEWEGRGTEAFF
>-|TRBV29-1
CSVEDSPQYF
>-|TRBV10-3
CAISRTGEGSPLHF
>TRBD2|TRBV25-1
CASRAGGANNEQYF
>TRBD2|TRBV9
CASSPRLADSTDTQYF
>-|TRBV4-1
CASSSRNSLNQPQHF
>TRBD2|TRBV5-1
CASSLGTSGYRNEQYF